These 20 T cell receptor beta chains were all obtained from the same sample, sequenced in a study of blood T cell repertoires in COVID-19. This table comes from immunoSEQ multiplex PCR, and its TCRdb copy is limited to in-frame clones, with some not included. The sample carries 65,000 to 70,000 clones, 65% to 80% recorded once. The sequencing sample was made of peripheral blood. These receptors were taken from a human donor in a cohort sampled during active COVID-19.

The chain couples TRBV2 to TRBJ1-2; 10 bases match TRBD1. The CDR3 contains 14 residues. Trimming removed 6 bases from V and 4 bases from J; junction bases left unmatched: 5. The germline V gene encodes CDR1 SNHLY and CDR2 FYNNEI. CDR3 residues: CASSGQGGAYGYTF. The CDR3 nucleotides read TGTGCCAGCAGCGGACAGGGGGGGGCCTATGGCTACACCTTC.

For the CDR3, the DNA is TGTGCCAGCAGTGCTGGACAGGGGCAAGAGACCCAGTACTTC. Protein product: CASSAGQGQETQYF. The J gene is TRBJ2-5, the V gene TRBV9; 9 bases align to TRBD1. Trimming cost V 5 bases and J 2 bases; bases outside gene matches: 4. CDR3 length: 14 amino acids. CDR1 and CDR2 (germline): SGDLS, YYNGEE.

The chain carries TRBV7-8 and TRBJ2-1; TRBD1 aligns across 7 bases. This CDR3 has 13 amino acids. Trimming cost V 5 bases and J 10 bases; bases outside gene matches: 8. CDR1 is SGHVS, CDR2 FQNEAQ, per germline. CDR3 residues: CASSGDREGEQFF. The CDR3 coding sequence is TGTGCCAGCAGCGGCGACAGGGAAGGCGAGCAGTTCTTC.

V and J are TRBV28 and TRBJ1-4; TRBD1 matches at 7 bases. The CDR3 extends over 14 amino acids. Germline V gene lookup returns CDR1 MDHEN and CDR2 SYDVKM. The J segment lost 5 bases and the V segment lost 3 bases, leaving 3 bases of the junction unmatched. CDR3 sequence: CASSFPGGNEKLFF. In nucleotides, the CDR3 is TGTGCCAGCAGTTTCCCAGGGGGAAATGAAAAACTGTTTTTT.

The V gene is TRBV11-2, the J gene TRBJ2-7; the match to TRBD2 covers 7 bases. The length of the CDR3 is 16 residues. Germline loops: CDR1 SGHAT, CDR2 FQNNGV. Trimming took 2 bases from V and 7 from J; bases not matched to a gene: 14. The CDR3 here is CASSLTSGTTHLEQYF. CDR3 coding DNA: TGTGCCAGCAGCTTAACATCCGGGACTACACATCTTGAGCAGTACTTC. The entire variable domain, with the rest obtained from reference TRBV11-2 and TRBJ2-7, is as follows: EAGVAQSPRYKIIEKRQSVAFWCNPISGHATLYWYQQILGQGPKLLIQFQNNGVVDDSQLPKDRFSAERLKGVDSTLKIQPAKLEDSAVYLCASSLTSGTTHLEQYFGPGTRLTVT.

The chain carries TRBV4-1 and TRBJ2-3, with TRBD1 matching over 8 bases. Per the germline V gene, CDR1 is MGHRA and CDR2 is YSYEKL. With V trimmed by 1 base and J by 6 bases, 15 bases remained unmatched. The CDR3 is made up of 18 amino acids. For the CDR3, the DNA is TGCGCCAGCAGCCAAGGGGGGCCTGGGACAGGTCGGGGTGATACGCAGTATTTT. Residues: CASSQGGPGTGRGDTQYF.

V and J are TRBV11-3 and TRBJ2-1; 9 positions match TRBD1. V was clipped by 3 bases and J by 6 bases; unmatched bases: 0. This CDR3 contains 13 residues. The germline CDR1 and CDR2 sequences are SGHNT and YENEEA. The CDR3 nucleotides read TGTGCCAGCAGCTTGGGACAGGGCAATGAGCAGTTCTTC. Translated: CASSLGQGNEQFF.

CDR3 nucleotides: TGTGCCAGCAGCTTAACGATAGCGGGGGGGCAAGAGACCCAGTACTTC. Translation: CASSLTIAGGQETQYF. V and J are TRBV7-2 and TRBJ2-5, with TRBD2 matching 11 bases. CDR1 is SGHTA and CDR2 is FQGNSA in the germline V gene. The CDR3 loop spans 16 amino acids. The junction had 4 bases not matched to a gene; V was cut back by 2 bases and J by 2 bases.

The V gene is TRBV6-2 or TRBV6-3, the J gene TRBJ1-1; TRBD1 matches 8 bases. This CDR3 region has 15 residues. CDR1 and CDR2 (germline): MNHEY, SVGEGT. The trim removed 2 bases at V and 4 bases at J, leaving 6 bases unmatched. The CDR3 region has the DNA TGTGCCAGCAGTTACGGAAGGACAGGGAGCACTGAAGCTTTCTTT. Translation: CASSYGRTGSTEAFF.

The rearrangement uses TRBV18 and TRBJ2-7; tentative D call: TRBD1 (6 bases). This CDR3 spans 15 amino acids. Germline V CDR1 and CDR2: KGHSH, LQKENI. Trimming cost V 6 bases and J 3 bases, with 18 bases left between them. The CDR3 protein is CASSTTGSPNYEQYF. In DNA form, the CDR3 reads TGTGCCAGCTCCACAACAGGGAGCCCTAACTACGAGCAGTACTTC.

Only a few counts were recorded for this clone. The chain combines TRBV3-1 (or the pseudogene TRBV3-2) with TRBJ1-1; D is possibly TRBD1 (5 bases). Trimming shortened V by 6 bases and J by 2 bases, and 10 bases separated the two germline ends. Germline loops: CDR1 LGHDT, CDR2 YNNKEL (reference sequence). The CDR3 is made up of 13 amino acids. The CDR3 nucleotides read TGTGCCAGCAGTCCAGGGTACAACACTGAAGCTTTCTTT. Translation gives CASSPGYNTEAFF.

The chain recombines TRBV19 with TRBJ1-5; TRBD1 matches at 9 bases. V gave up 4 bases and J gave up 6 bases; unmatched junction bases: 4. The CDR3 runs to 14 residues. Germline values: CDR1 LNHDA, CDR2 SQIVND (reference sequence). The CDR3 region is CASSKDRGFQPQHF. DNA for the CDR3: TGTGCCAGTAGTAAGGACAGGGGATTTCAGCCCCAGCATTTT.

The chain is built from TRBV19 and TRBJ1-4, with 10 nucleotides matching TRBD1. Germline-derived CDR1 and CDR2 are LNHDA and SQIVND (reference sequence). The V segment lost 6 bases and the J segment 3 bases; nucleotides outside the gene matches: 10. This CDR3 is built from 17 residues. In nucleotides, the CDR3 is TGTGCCAGTAGCTCGCGAGGGGACAGGGGATCTAATGAAAAACTGTTTTTT. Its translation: CASSSRGDRGSNEKLFF.

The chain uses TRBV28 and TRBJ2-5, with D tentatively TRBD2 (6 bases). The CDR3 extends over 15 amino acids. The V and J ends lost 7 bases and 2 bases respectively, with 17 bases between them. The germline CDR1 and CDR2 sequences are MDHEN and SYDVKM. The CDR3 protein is CASKKPGLSQETQYF. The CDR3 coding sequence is TGTGCCAGCAAAAAACCGGGACTCTCTCAAGAGACCCAGTACTTC.

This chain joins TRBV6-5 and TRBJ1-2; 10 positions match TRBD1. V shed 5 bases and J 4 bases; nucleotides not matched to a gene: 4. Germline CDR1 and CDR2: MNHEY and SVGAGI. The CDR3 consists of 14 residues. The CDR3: CASSTGTGAYGYTF. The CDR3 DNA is TGTGCCAGCAGTACCGGGACAGGGGCCTATGGCTACACCTTC.

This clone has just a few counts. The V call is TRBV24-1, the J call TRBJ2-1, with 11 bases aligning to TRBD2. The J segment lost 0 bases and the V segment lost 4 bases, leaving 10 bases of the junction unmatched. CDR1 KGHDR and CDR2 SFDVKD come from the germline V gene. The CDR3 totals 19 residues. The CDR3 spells CATSDAGTSGGSSYNEQFF. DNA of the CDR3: TGTGCCACCAGTGACGCCGGGACTAGCGGAGGGAGCTCCTACAATGAGCAGTTCTTC.

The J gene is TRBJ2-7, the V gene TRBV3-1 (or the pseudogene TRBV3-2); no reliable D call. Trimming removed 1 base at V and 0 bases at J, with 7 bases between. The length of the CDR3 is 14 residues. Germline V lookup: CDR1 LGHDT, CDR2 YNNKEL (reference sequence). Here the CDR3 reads CASSQGGFSYEQYF. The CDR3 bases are TGTGCCAGCAGCCAAGGAGGTTTCTCCTACGAGCAGTACTTC.

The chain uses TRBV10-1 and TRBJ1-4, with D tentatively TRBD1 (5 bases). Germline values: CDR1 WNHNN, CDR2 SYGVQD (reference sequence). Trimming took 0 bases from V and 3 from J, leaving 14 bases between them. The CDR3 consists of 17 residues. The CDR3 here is CASSESGGKSANEKLFF. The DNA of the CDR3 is TGCGCCAGCAGTGAGTCGGGGGGGAAGAGCGCTAATGAAAAACTGTTTTTT.

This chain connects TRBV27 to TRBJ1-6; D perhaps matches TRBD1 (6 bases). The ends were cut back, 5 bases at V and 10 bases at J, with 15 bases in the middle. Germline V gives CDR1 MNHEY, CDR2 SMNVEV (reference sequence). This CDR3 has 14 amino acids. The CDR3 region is CASSPQGIGSPLHF. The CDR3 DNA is TGTGCCAGCAGTCCACAGGGAATTGGATCACCCCTCCACTTT.

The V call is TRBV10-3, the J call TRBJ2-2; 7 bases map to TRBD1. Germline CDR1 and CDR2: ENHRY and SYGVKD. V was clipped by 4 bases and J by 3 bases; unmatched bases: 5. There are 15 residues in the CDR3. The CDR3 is CAISVGQGDTGELFF. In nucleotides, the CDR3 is TGTGCCATCAGTGTGGGGCAGGGGGACACCGGGGAGCTGTTTTTT.